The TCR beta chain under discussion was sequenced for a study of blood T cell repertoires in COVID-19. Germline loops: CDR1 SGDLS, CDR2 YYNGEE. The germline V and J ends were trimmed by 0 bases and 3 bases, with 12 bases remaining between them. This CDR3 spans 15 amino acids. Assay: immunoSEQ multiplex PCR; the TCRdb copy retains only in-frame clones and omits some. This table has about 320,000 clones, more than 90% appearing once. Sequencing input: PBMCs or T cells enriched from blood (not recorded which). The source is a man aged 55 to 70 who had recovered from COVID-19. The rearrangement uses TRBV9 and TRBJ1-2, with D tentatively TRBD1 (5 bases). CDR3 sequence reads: CASSVGSDSDYGYTF. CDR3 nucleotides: TGTGCCAGCAGCGTAGGTTCCGACAGCGACTATGGCTACACCTTC.